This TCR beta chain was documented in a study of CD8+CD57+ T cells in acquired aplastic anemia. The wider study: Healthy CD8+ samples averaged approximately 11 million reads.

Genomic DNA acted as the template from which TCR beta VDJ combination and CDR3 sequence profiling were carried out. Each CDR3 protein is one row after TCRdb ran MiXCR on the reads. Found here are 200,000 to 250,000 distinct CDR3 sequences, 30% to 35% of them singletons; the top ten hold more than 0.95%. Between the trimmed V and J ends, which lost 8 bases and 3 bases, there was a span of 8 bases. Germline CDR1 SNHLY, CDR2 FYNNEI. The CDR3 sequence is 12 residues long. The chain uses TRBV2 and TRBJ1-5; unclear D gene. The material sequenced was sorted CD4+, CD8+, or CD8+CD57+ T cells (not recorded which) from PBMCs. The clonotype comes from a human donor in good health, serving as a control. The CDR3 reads CASDRPNQPQHF. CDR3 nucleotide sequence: TGTGCCAGCGATAGGCCCAATCAGCCCCAGCATTTT.